This T cell receptor beta chain was captured by sequencing in a study of T cell changes during pregnancy in multiple sclerosis. The CDR3 is 14 amino acids. Between the trimmed V and J ends, which lost 2 bases and 3 bases, there was a span of 11 bases. Germline loops: CDR1 SGHDN, CDR2 FVKESK. Sequencing was performed with immunoSEQ multiplex PCR; in TCRdb, only in-frame clones are kept and a portion is missing. Of about 28,000 clones listed, about 90% are singletons. The J gene is TRBJ2-7, the V gene TRBV14; D remains ambiguous. The sequencing here drew on peripheral blood, taken in the first trimester of pregnancy. The clonotype originates from a female donor in good health, enrolled as a control in a pregnancy study. This chain's CDR3 is CASSQRLGNYEQYF. The CDR3 bases are TGTGCCAGCAGCCAAAGGCTAGGCAACTACGAGCAGTACTTC.